Sequencing of this T cell receptor beta chain was carried out in a study of control samples from healthy donors and cancer patients. V was pared by 1 base and J by 4 bases, with 16 bases between. CDR1 SGHTA and CDR2 FQGNSA come from the germline V gene. This CDR3 has 16 amino acids. Clones were sequenced by immunoSEQ multiplex PCR, and TCRdb holds only the in-frame ones, with some missing. This table has over 100,000 clones, 88% appearing once. The chain carries TRBV7-2 and TRBJ2-5; D unclear. This receptor was taken from a man in his fifties or sixties in good health. Sequenced input: blood. For the CDR3, the DNA is TGTGCCAGCAGCTTAGGCGGTGTAAACGCCGGAGAGACCCAGTACTTC. Its protein product is CASSLGGVNAGETQYF. Complete variable domain (other parts from reference TRBV7-2 and TRBJ2-5): GAGVSQSPSNKVTEKGKDVELRCDPISGHTALYWYRQSLGQGLEFLIYFQGNSAPDKSGLPSDRFSAERTGGSVSTLTIQRTQQEDSAVYLCASSLGGVNAGETQYFGPGTRLLVL.